This is a list of T cell receptor beta chains from one sample in a study of blood T cell repertoires in COVID-19. Data came from immunoSEQ multiplex PCR; TCRdb stores just in-frame clones and leaves some out. The sample includes 200,000 to 300,000 clones, around 88% of them seen just once. Specimen: peripheral blood. The receptor set was obtained from a man younger than 45 with active or convalescent COVID-19. Both conserved end residues are part of each CDR3.

CDR3 length,V gene,J gene,CDR3 protein
13,TRBV2,TRBJ2-7,CASSELARSEQYF
14,TRBV29-1,TRBJ1-1,CSVRSTGGDTEAFF
15,TRBV28,TRBJ1-1,CASSSAGMYHTEAFF
14,TRBV6-5,TRBJ2-1,CASSRSGDYNEQFF
13,TRBV15,TRBJ1-5,CATRQPGGQPQHF
15,TRBV14,TRBJ1-2,CASSPRPDSVYGYTF
12,TRBV9,TRBJ1-2,CASSETGYGYTF
14,TRBV6-5,TRBJ1-1,CASSRQSMNTEAFF
15,TRBV11-2,TRBJ2-6,CASSLLGAGANVLTF
15,TRBV3-1/TRBV3-2,TRBJ2-7,CASSQRGLAEYEQYF
17,TRBV10-1,TRBJ2-1,CASSRLGGPSSYNEQFF
15,TRBV15,TRBJ2-2,CATSSVTGGTGELFF
16,TRBV4-1,TRBJ2-7,CASSLPLTGTGNEQYF
13,TRBV30,TRBJ1-2,CAWSSLGTGSSTF
13,TRBV6-6,TRBJ1-4,CASTGAGNEKLFF
16,TRBV7-2,TRBJ2-4,CASSPAIPPPRNIQYF
15,TRBV4-1,TRBJ2-1,CASSQGSRLYNEQFF
15,TRBV11-2,TRBJ2-2,CASSLLGEATGELFF
15,TRBV27,TRBJ2-5,CASSRRRQGRETQYF
15,TRBV5-6,TRBJ1-5,CASSFGAQRNQPQHF
16,TRBV6-6,TRBJ1-5,CASSPASSGNNQPQHF
12,TRBV30,TRBJ1-6,CAWSRTEGPLHF
14,TRBV5-8,TRBJ2-7,CASSPGQVFYEQYF
12,TRBV6-9,TRBJ2-7,CASTPGLGEQYF
18,TRBV9,TRBJ2-3,CASSVASGGFQAADTQYF
19,TRBV4-2,TRBJ1-5,CASSQERDRGKDSNQPQHF
13,TRBV20-1,TRBJ1-1,CSASRQGGTEAFF
14,TRBV6-5,TRBJ1-6,CASSRQGWNSPLHF
12,TRBV9,TRBJ1-1,CASSVGGTEAFF
21,TRBV2,TRBJ2-3,CASSEAQSGRGGTSMADTQYF
15,TRBV6-2/TRBV6-3,TRBJ2-1,CASRPSSGVGNEQFF
15,TRBV7-9,TRBJ1-1,CASSSRISEVTEAFF
14,TRBV10-1,TRBJ2-3,CASSGLAEADTQYF
17,TRBV9,TRBJ2-5,CASSVGLAGGPWETQYF
16,TRBV5-6,TRBJ2-3,CASSYGLAGGLRTQYF
15,TRBV11-2,TRBJ2-7,CASSSQGTGSYEQYF
16,TRBV18,TRBJ1-5,CASSLSRDIGAQPQHF
21,TRBV4-1,TRBJ1-6,CASSQVKFSPRTGKIYSPLHF
14,TRBV18,TRBJ2-3,CASSPRTPTDTQYF
11,TRBV11-2,TRBJ1-2,CASSQIGGYTF
13,TRBV13,TRBJ2-1,CASSLHRSNEQFF
12,TRBV5-4,TRBJ1-1,CASSWDSTEAFF
15,TRBV18,TRBJ2-7,CASSPRTGVLDEQYF
15,TRBV9,TRBJ2-1,CASREGQAADNEQFF
15,TRBV7-2,TRBJ2-3,CASSPDRGYTDTQYF
15,TRBV3-1/TRBV3-2,TRBJ2-5,CASSQEASGQETQYF